This T cell receptor (beta chain) was sequenced in a study of tissue T cells after allogeneic stem cell transplantation. Study findings and constraints: Some tissue clones might be persisting host cells; their alloreactivity or antigen specificity was not determined. Only a limited share of tissue TCRs appeared in blood or spleen.

A remark on this clone: What it binds is not known. The gene names here belong to mouse.

Profiling relied on immunoSEQ multiplex PCR, and the TCRdb table lists in-frame clones only, not all of them. The data contain some 3,000 clones, around 40% of them singletons. Time point meaning: mouse harvest day 14 after allogeneic transplant. The graft held 10^6 splenic CD5+ T cells and 10^7 T-cell-depleted bone marrow cells. Mice had MHC-mismatched B6 into BALB/c GVHD, sampled day 7 or 14. Sequenced input: gut tissue. This sequence originates from a female BALB/c mouse given C57BL/6 T cells with graft-versus-host disease after an allogeneic hematopoietic cell transplant.

CDR3 residues: CSSSQLGSYEQYF. The CDR3 bases that were read are TGCTCCAGCAGTCAACTGGGGTCCTATGAACAGTAC. The genes are TRBV23 and TRBJ2-7; the listed D gene, TRBD2, was not tested against the DNA. The read ends 1 residue before the CDR3 terminus; that terminus is restored from the germline J gene. This CDR3 region has 13 residues. CDR1 is KGHTA and CDR2 is FQNQQP in the germline V gene.